This T cell receptor (beta chain) was identified in a study of T cells expressing NK-cell markers. Overall study: The authors sequenced eight donors, of whom seven were HCMV-seropositive and one was seronegative. Overall study findings and caveats: Also leading the CD3+CD56-NKG2C+ fraction in a handful of donors were these clonotypes. Over 5 donors had dominant NKG2C+ clonotypes that comprised roughly 1.0-8% of their CD8+ T cells.

No DNA is given; TCRdb re-called the 5' RACE reads and lists each CDR3 protein once. The ten top clones account for about 10%, within a sample of 300,000 to 500,000 distinct CDR3 sequences. The CDR3 length is 14 residues. Germline V gives CDR1 SQVTM, CDR2 ANQGSEA. As concerns this clonotype: The antigen is undetermined.

The origin of this receptor is a woman aged 50 to 60 in good health. This sequence joins TRBV29-1 and TRBJ2-2; checking the TCRdb D call of TRBD1 is not possible without DNA. Source material: blood T cells: a sorted CD56 or NKG2C T cell subset, CD4+ or CD8+ T cells, or bulk PBMC T cells (not recorded which). This CDR3 reads CSVGTGSPTGELFF.